The T cell receptor (beta chain) under discussion was sequenced for a study of response to subunit inactivated influenza vaccine. Regarding the study as a whole: Each seasonal influenza vaccination recruits few new T cells, the authors suggested.

Each CDR3 protein gets one entry after TCRdb re-called the RT-PCR reads with MiXCR. The table lists over 150,000 distinct CDR3 sequences, 13% to 15% of them singletons. V lost 0 bases, J lost 4 bases, and 25 bases lay in between. There are 20 residues in the CDR3. From germline, CDR1 is LGHNA and CDR2 YNFKEQ. This clonotype has more than one count but fewer than ten. The antigen is not known. This chain connects TRBV4-2 to TRBJ2-1, with TRBD1 as a possible D gene (6 bases). Material: CD8+ T cells sorted from PBMCs, obtained less than 6 days after vaccination. This clonotype was obtained from a man over 45 who received an inactivated influenza vaccine. The CDR3 DNA reads TGTGCCAGCAGCCAAGACTGGCAGGGGAGTATTGGGGCCCTTTACAATGAGCAGTTCTTC. It encodes CASSQDWQGSIGALYNEQFF.